The clone carrying this TCR beta chain has a single count. This record comes from a study of shared clonotypes between healthy human individuals. Germline loops: CDR1 SNHLY, CDR2 FYNNEI. V gave up 10 bases and J gave up 7 bases, with 17 bases separating them. The CDR3 has 14 residues. Assay: immunoSEQ multiplex PCR; the TCRdb copy retains only in-frame clones and omits some. Of about 600,000 clones listed, approximately 97% are singletons. Specimen: naive CD4+ T cells sorted from blood. The subset denotes: CD45RA+ positively selected. This TCR was sampled from a woman aged 25 to 45 in good health. This chain uses TRBV2 with TRBJ1-6; D is perhaps TRBD1 (5 bases). CDR3 residues: CAISRQSANSPLHF. CDR3 coding DNA: TGTGCCATATCCAGACAGTCTGCAAATTCACCCCTCCACTTT.